This T cell receptor beta chain was documented in a study of identifying expanded T cells in peripheral blood. Data came from immunoSEQ multiplex PCR; TCRdb stores just in-frame clones and leaves some out. The sample carries some 91,000 clones, about 87% recorded once. CDR3 length: 13 residues. V lost 6 bases and J 7 bases, leaving 13 bases between the germline ends. Looked up from germline, CDR1 is MNHEY and CDR2 is SVGAGI. General observations from the study: Two-week clone count variance significantly increased as total template count grew.

This clone was detected only a few times. Its specificity is unknown. The V and J genes are TRBV6-5 and TRBJ1-5; maybe TRBD1 (6 bases). Sequencing used blood. The receptor comes from a person aged 18-70 years in good health. Here the CDR3 DNA reads TGTGCCAGCAGCGTCGACAGGTACCAGCCCCAGCATTTT. It specifies CASSVDRYQPQHF.